This T cell receptor (beta chain) comes out of a study of circulating CD8 cells and anti-PD-1 response in melanoma (dated by TCRdb to the early 2020s). For context, the study as a whole: Nivolumab was administered to patients intravenously at 3 mg/kg every 2 weeks. Of the 13 patients in the melanoma cohort, seven received anti-PD-1 as first-line therapy and six had prior targeted therapy or immunotherapy. Patients with complete or partial responses were classified as responders; those with stable or progressive disease (RECIST v1.1) as non-responders. A total of some 11 melanoma patients were included in the TCR repertoire analysis, 4 of them responders and 7 non-responders. PD-1 on on-treatment samples was detected using a biotinylated anti-human IgG4 antibody.

Using a BD FACSAria II cell sorter, four subsets defined by PD-1 and/or TIGIT were sorted from live CD3+CD8+TCRalphabeta+ cells. To characterize relevance to anti-PD-1 therapy response, circulating CD8 T cells were sorted into four subsets based on PD-1 and TIGIT expression. From each sorted CD8 T-cell subset, both TCR alpha and TCR beta chains were sequenced. Peripheral blood was collected before the first anti-PD-1 injection, after two injections and after four injections. PBMCs were immediately isolated by Ficoll gradient centrifugation. Until use, PBMCs were stored frozen in liquid nitrogen in RPMI containing about 22% FCS and 10% DMSO. After thawing, PBMCs were stained with a viability dye plus antibodies against CD3, CD8alpha, TCRalphabeta, PD-1 and TIGIT. Total RNA was extracted with the RNeasy Kit, and every sample reached a RIN above 7. From the cysteine through the phenylalanine, the CDR3 covers 14 amino acids. Here the CDR3 DNA is all that survives: 42 bases in frame from base 1. For this chain, trimming is 5 bases at the V end and 9 bases at the J end, and the number of junction bases without a gene match is 12. The germline V gene (reference sequence) supplies CDR1 MNHEY and CDR2 SMNVEV.

On the study overall, not on this receptor specifically: The published TCR repertoire comparisons used only baseline and M1 samples from a small cohort with few responders. Between subsets, repertoires were largely private, with fewer than 7% of TRB clonotypes shared at M1, and the highest sharing was seen between DPOS and TIGIT. Tumor material was not accessible, so tumor reactivity was assessed by peptide assays on expanded sorted subsets instead. The DNEG repertoire was the most diverse; PD-1 and DPOS showed similar, higher clonality, and TIGIT repertoires were the least diverse. Because material was limited, experiments were generally done without replicates. Both treatment-naive and previously treated patients were included in the cohort, and this mixing was noted by the authors as something that could influence results.

The data were produced on a NextSeq 500. TCR libraries were prepared from about 14 ng of total RNA with the QIAseq Immune Repertoire RNA Library Kit, Human TCR Panel. The TCR libraries were sequenced on an Illumina NextSeq using a Mid Output V2 kit and asymmetric 261x41 paired-end reads. Each TCR library was diluted to 4 nM, after which the TCR libraries were pooled, denatured and loaded at around 1 pM. As for how the authors treated the data: The QIAGEN GeneGlobe Data Analysis Center was used to process TCR FASTQ files, and downstream analysis was done in R 3.5.2. Clonality was calculated as one minus Shannon entropy normalized by the log of the number of unique productive sequences. Within each subset, Fisher exact tests at 5% FDR identified TRA or TRB clonotypes differing in abundance between baseline and M1. Differentially abundant clonotypes were categorized as emerging, expanding, contracting or non-expanding/contracting. Morisita's overlap index was used to measure repertoire overlap between patients. TCRdb itself trimmed the public reads at Q25 with fastp, ran MiXCR and retained productive beta chains. Merged by CDR3 protein, the rows form single entries marked with the most common genes and DNA. TCRdb's processing, not the authors' own work, is the source of the V and J calls. In this sample the table shows over a thousand distinct CDR3 sequences, around 6.5% of which occur a single time. The ten top clones hold around 15% of the sample.

This clonotype is characterized as medium-sized (0.01 to 0.1%). It lacks a known antigen. Base qualities are not provided; no much larger clone lies one nucleotide away. The input for sequencing was CD8+ T cells from PBMCs, taken at baseline or after one month of anti-PD-1 therapy (not recorded which). This sequence uses TRBV27 and TRBJ2-7; the central 8 bases match TRBD1. The TCR sequence derives from a human donor with melanoma. The CDR3 reads as follows: CASSHNRGLAWQYF. The nucleotide sequence is TGTGCCAGCAGTCATAACAGGGGGTTAGCTTGGCAGTACTTC.